One and the same sample provided the 23 T cell receptor beta chains below, sequenced in a study of technical replicates of blood from several donors. Using immunoSEQ multiplex PCR, the repertoire was profiled, and TCRdb retains in-frame clones only, with some absent. The profile covers some 79,000 clones, with 94% appearing a single time and 0.25% to 0.3% taken by the ten largest. Sequenced sample: T cells isolated from PBMCs. Receptor source: a human donor in good health.

This rearrangement joins TRBV9 to TRBJ2-7; TRBD2 might be the D (6 bases). Per germline, CDR1 SGDLS and CDR2 YYNGEE. The V end lost 0 bases, the J end lost 3 bases, and 7 bases lay between the germline ends. The CDR3 consists of 13 residues. The CDR3 protein is CASSVGAGYEQYF. DNA of the CDR3: TGTGCCAGCAGCGTAGGAGCGGGCTACGAGCAGTACTTC.

The V and J genes are TRBV5-4 and TRBJ2-3; possibly TRBD2 for D (5 bases). The CDR3 has 13 residues. In germline, CDR1 is SGHNT, CDR2 YYREEE (reference sequence). Trimming stripped 2 bases from V and 4 bases from J, with 8 bases between. Here the CDR3 DNA reads TGTGCCAGCAGCTTCCTAGCTTCAGATACGCAGTATTTT. Its protein is CASSFLASDTQYF.

This rearrangement joins TRBV2 to TRBJ2-2, with no clear D. This CDR3 is 14 amino acids long. Per germline, CDR1 SNHLY and CDR2 FYNNEI. Trimming pared 4 bases from V and 5 bases from J, leaving 11 bases between. CDR3 amino acids: CASSGAKSTGELFF. CDR3 in DNA: TGTGCCAGCAGTGGGGCGAAGAGTACCGGGGAGCTGTTTTTT.

The rearrangement links TRBV29-1 to TRBJ1-2, with 8 bases aligning to TRBD1. This CDR3 has 14 amino acids. Trimming took 6 bases from V and 2 from J; bases not matched to a gene: 8. CDR1 is SQVTM, CDR2 ANQGSEA, per germline. CDR3 bases: TGCAGCGTGCCAGCGGGACAGGAGAACTATGGCTACACCTTC. This gives the protein CSVPAGQENYGYTF.

This chain uses TRBV9 with TRBJ1-4, with 7 positions matching TRBD1. The CDR3 sequence is 13 residues long. V was pared by 3 bases and J by 10 bases, with 6 bases of the junction left unmatched. Germline CDR1 is SGDLS and CDR2 is YYNGEE. The DNA of the CDR3 is TGTGCCAGCAGCGCGAGACAGGGCGGAAAACTGTTTTTT. Translated: CASSARQGGKLFF.

The chain has TRBV12-5 and TRBJ2-1; 10 positions agree with TRBD2. The ends lost 3 bases at V and 4 bases at J; junction bases unmatched: 6. There are 16 residues in the CDR3. CDR1 is LGHNT, CDR2 FRNRAP, per germline. The CDR3 DNA is TGTGCTAGTGGTTTTTCCGGGACTAGCGCGTACAATGAGCAGTTCTTC. This translates into CASGFSGTSAYNEQFF.

The chain has TRBV6-5 and TRBJ2-1; 7 positions agree with TRBD2. The V gene's germline CDR1 is MNHEY and CDR2 SVGAGI. This CDR3 comprises 15 residues. J gave up 6 bases and V 4 bases, and 9 bases lay outside the gene matches. CDR3 residues: CASSFNPGGVNEQFF. As DNA, the CDR3 is TGTGCCAGCAGTTTTAACCCGGGAGGCGTCAATGAGCAGTTCTTC.

This chain links TRBV9 with TRBJ2-5; 9 bases are a match to TRBD2. The germline gives CDR1 SGDLS, CDR2 YYNGEE. V shed 0 bases, J shed 1 base, and the junction held 7 bases outside the gene matches. CDR3 length equals 17 residues. DNA of the CDR3: TGTGCCAGCAGCGTAGGGGGAGCGGGGGGCGCCCAAGAGACCCAGTACTTC. Its protein is CASSVGGAGGAQETQYF.

This clone occurred a few times. The same CDR3 arises from other DNA sequences in this sample as well. This sequence joins TRBV5-1 and TRBJ1-1, with D unclear. Trimming removed 0 bases at V and 1 base at J, with 7 bases between. Per germline, CDR1 SGHRS and CDR2 YFSETQ. The CDR3 has 14 residues. The CDR3 DNA is TGCGCCAGCAGCTTGGCCCCAGGGAACACTGAAGCTTTCTTT. Protein product: CASSLAPGNTEAFF. Combining the CDR3 with reference TRBV5-1 and TRBJ1-1 gives the whole variable domain KAGVTQTPRYLIKTRGQQVTLSCSPISGHRSVSWYQQTPGQGLQFLFEYFSETQRNKGNFPGRFSGRQFSNSRSEMNVSTLELGDSALYLCASSLAPGNTEAFFGQGTRLTVV.

V usage is TRBV9 and J usage is TRBJ2-5; D perhaps matches TRBD2 (6 bases). The CDR3 extends over 17 amino acids. Trimming removed 4 bases at V and 0 bases at J, with 19 bases between. Germline V gives CDR1 SGDLS, CDR2 YYNGEE. CDR3 bases: TGTGCCAGCAGCAGCCAGGACTATACTTTGTACCAAGAGACCCAGTACTTC. Residues: CASSSQDYTLYQETQYF.

The V and J genes are TRBV2 and TRBJ1-5; 7 nucleotides match TRBD1. V lost 6 bases and J lost 6; bases outside the gene matches: 5. The germline V gene encodes CDR1 SNHLY and CDR2 FYNNEI. The CDR3 sequence is 13 residues long. In DNA, the CDR3 is TGTGCCAGCAGAGACAGGGAGGCTCAGCCCCAGCATTTT. Its translation is CASRDREAQPQHF. Based on the CDR3 plus reference TRBV2 and TRBJ1-5, the full variable domain is EPEVTQTPSHQVTQMGQEVILRCVPISNHLYFYWYRQILGQKVEFLVSFYNNEISEKSEIFDDQFSVERPDGSNFTLKIRSTKLEDSAMYFCASRDREAQPQHFGDGTRLSIL.

The genes are TRBV10-2 and TRBJ2-7, with 8 bases identical to TRBD1. Unmatched junction bases numbered 3, after V lost 3 bases and J lost 2 bases. Germline-derived CDR1 and CDR2 are WSHSY and SAAADI. The CDR3 covers 14 residues. The CDR3 DNA reads as TGCGCCAGCAGTGACCTGGGACAGGCCTACGAGCAGTACTTC. This sequence encodes CASSDLGQAYEQYF.

The gene calls are TRBV27 and TRBJ2-2; no firm D call. This CDR3 has 13 residues. Looked up from germline, CDR1 is MNHEY and CDR2 is SMNVEV (reference sequence). The V end was cut by 2 bases, the J end by 4 bases, with 5 bases between. CDR3 sequence (DNA): TGTGCCAGCAGTTTAAGCCTCACCGGGGAGCTGTTTTTT. It encodes CASSLSLTGELFF.

CDR3 in amino acids: CASSKYSYNEQFF. Written as DNA, the CDR3 is TGTGCCAGCAGTAAATACTCCTACAATGAGCAGTTCTTC. J is TRBJ2-1 and V is TRBV28; D is unresolved. Germline CDR1 is MDHEN and CDR2 is SYDVKM. V dropped 5 bases and J dropped 0 bases, with 5 bases sitting between them. The CDR3 is 13 residues long.

The chain employs TRBV5-4 and TRBJ1-2; no reliable D call. The germline CDR1 and CDR2 sequences are SGHNT and YYREEE (reference sequence). The ends were cut back, 2 bases at V and 0 bases at J, with 5 bases in the middle. CDR3 size: 13 residues. Here the CDR3 DNA reads TGTGCCAGCAGCTTTGAGTCTAACTATGGCTACACCTTC. Translating it yields CASSFESNYGYTF.

This clone was recorded once. This chain uses TRBV5-1 with TRBJ2-7, with D possibly being TRBD1 (6 bases). Germline CDR1 and CDR2: SGHRS and YFSETQ. This CDR3 is 12 amino acids long. Deletions cut 3 bases from V and 5 bases from J, with 9 bases between. The CDR3 nucleotides read TGCGCCAGCAGCTGGCGGACAGACGAGCAGTACTTC. It codes for CASSWRTDEQYF.

This chain links TRBV10-3 with TRBJ1-4; the D gene is possibly TRBD1 (5 bases). The CDR3 has 13 residues. Germline V gene data show CDR1 as ENHRY and CDR2 as SYGVKD. The V and J ends lost 11 bases and 3 bases respectively, with 13 bases between them. For the CDR3, the DNA is TGTGCCGCCACGACAGCGCCTAATGAAAAACTGTTTTTT. It yields the protein CAATTAPNEKLFF.

The chain has TRBV12-5 and TRBJ1-1; D is uncertain. CDR1 and CDR2 (germline): LGHNT, FRNRAP. The CDR3 totals 13 residues. V lost 4 bases and J lost 2, with 8 bases in between. The CDR3 DNA sequence: TGTGCTAGTGGTTCTACAGCAAACACTGAAGCTTTCTTT. The encoded protein is CASGSTANTEAFF.

The gene calls are TRBV15 and TRBJ1-2; TRBD1 matches 10 bases. V was pared by 1 base and J by 4 bases, with 9 bases of the junction left unmatched. The CDR3 consists of 17 residues. The germline gives CDR1 LNHNV, CDR2 YYDKDF (reference sequence). DNA for the CDR3: TGTGCCACCAGCAGAGGTTCGCGACAGGGGGCGGGCTATGGCTACACCTTC. Translation: CATSRGSRQGAGYGYTF.

The V and J genes are TRBV7-9 and TRBJ1-2; 8 bases map to TRBD1. Unmatched junction bases numbered 6, after V lost 5 bases and J lost 4 bases. The V gene's germline CDR1 is SEHNR and CDR2 FQNEAQ (reference sequence). The CDR3 loop spans 14 amino acids. The CDR3, as DNA: TGTGCCAGCAGCCGCGTGACAGGGGCCTATGGCTACACCTTC. Translation: CASSRVTGAYGYTF. Looking up the rest from reference TRBV7-9 and TRBJ1-2 gives the full variable domain: DTGVSQNPRHKITKRGQNVTFRCDPISEHNRLYWYRQTLGQGPEFLTYFQNEAQLEKSRLLSDRFSAERPKGSFSTLEIQRTEQGDSAMYLCASSRVTGAYGYTFGSGTRLTVV.

V gene TRBV30 combines with J gene TRBJ1-2; no reliable D call. V was shortened by 0 bases and J by 4 bases, with 9 bases between the two germline ends. Germline V gives CDR1 GTSNPN, CDR2 SVGIG (reference sequence). This CDR3 contains 13 residues. The CDR3 nucleotides are TGTGCCTGGAGTGTTTCCAGATCCTATGGCTACACCTTC. It yields the protein CAWSVSRSYGYTF.

The CDR3 coding sequence is TGTGCCAGTTCCGGGGGGGACAACTACTACGAGCAGTACTTC. Protein sequence: CASSGGDNYYEQYF. The chain combines TRBV28 with TRBJ2-7; 8 bases align to TRBD2. Trimming removed 9 bases from V and 3 bases from J; junction bases left unmatched: 10. The CDR3 consists of 14 residues. The V gene's germline CDR1 is MDHEN and CDR2 SYDVKM.

The gene calls are TRBV19 and TRBJ1-2; 8 nucleotides align to TRBD1. Germline CDR1 is LNHDA and CDR2 is SQIVND (reference sequence). This CDR3 is built from 14 residues. Trimming removed 5 bases from V and 1 base from J; junction bases left unmatched: 3. The CDR3 loop reads CASSVTGVNYGYTF. In DNA form, the CDR3 reads TGTGCCAGTAGTGTGACAGGGGTTAACTATGGCTACACCTTC.